This T cell receptor beta chain was profiled in a study of T cell responses to AZD1222 COVID-19 vaccine (dated by TCRdb to the early 2020s). About the study as a whole: A total of more than 230 trial participants underwent TCR sequencing, of whom around 210 had received two doses of AZD1222 and around 26 had received two doses of the MenACWY control vaccine. Enrollment into the trials was organized by age into subgroups of 18-55, 56-69 and 70-plus years, and those subgroups contained roughly 150, 30 and 60 TCR-sequenced participants, respectively. Results the study describes overall, beyond this receptor: Participants were mostly white British and included more females than males, and it was suggested by the authors that clonal diversity may have been underestimated. Epitopes outside the regions mutated in the B.1.351 and B.1.1.7 variants were reportedly recognized by nearly half of the unique spike-specific TCRs. Because no samples from the day 14 peak response were available, repertoires could be characterized only after the peak T cell response. The 56-69-year group was small, and its depth increase did not reach significance, likely because of low power. Only a handful of AZD1222 recipients were SARS-CoV-2 seropositive at baseline, limiting conclusions about previously exposed vaccinees. The whole spike protein was spanned by vaccine-associated CD4 TCRs, and dominant responses were seen in regions 160-218 and 743-854. After two AZD1222 doses, both the breadth and the depth of spike-specific TCRs were significantly higher than at day 0 and than in MenACWY recipients.

The CDR3 regions of human TCRbeta chains were analyzed by immunosequencing. The study's processing was this. TCRs in the repertoires were compared against a reference library of SARS-CoV-2-specific TCRs that had been generated with the MIRA antigen-specificity platform. Breadth was defined as the fraction of unique TCRs that were SARS-CoV-2-associated, and depth was defined as the fraction of total T cells that were SARS-CoV-2-associated. Using the MIRA data, each spike-specific TCR was assigned both to the spike region to which the TCR was reactive and to a CD4 or CD8 class. Log10-transformed breadth and depth values were compared by one-way ANOVA with Sidak's multiple comparisons tests. What TCRdb holds here is the immuneACCESS table cut down to in-frame rearrangements. Part of the clones is not present; checked against another copy, under half of the missing clones reflect an unresolved V gene, and the others are unexplained. From that table come the V and J calls and clone size; the DNA was used to work out D and trimming. For this sample the table gives 90,000 to 150,000 clones, of which about 85% were detected only once. Roughly 2.7% of the sample is taken by the ten largest.

Trimming takes 0 bases from V and 4 bases from J, and the germline ends sit 9 bases apart. CDR1 and CDR2, per the germline V gene, are SQVTM and ANQGSEA. From its cysteine to its phenylalanine, the CDR3 spans 13 amino acids. The CDR3 DNA has 39 bases and is translated from base 1. Interpreted using the paper, the time point label stands for: about 28 days (+/-7) after the second vaccine dose. AZD1222 recipients with second doses at about 4 weeks or about 12 weeks were pooled, because spike-specific TCR depth and breadth did not differ between schedules. Vaccinee samples were obtained from the UK trials COV001 and COV002, which included a single-blind randomized controlled phase 2/3 trial of AZD1222 (ChAdOx1 nCoV-19) in healthy adults. For TCRbeta chain sequencing, PBMC samples were collected from trial participants at day 0 and at day 28 after the second dose. As for this clone: It has no known antigen specificity. No much larger clone exists at a distance of one base, and base qualities are not known.

The clonotype originates from an adult who received the AZD1222 COVID-19 vaccine. The sequencing used peripheral blood, collected 28 days after the second AZD1222 dose. The V and J segments used are TRBV29-1 and TRBJ1-2; matching of 5 bases hints at TRBD1 as the D gene. The CDR3 sequence is CSVEDGAVYGYTF. The nucleotide sequence is given as TGCAGCGTTGAAGACGGGGCAGTCTATGGCTACACCTTC.